This T cell receptor (beta chain) was found in a study of CD8 T cells in ankylosing spondylitis. Study findings and constraints: It appeared that ankylosing spondylitis blood was characterized by a TCR beta motif of roughly 8 highly homologous variants.

This clonotype was found many times. Its antigen is undetermined. TCR beta libraries were made by quantitative 5'-RACE with molecular barcodes. TCRdb used MiXCR to reprocess the 5' RACE reads, holding one entry per CDR3 protein. Among about 220,000 distinct CDR3 sequences listed, roughly a tenth were seen once. This CDR3 has 17 residues. The germline CDR1 and CDR2 sequences are LGHNA and YNFKEQ. V was pared by 4 bases and J by 7 bases, with 23 bases between. The clonotype originates from a male donor with ankylosing spondylitis or in good health (not recorded which). This rearrangement joins TRBV4-2 to TRBJ2-1; D is undetermined. The sample consisted of blood, either unsorted or a sorted T cell fraction (not recorded which). The CDR3 bases are TGTGCCAGCAGCCGCAATTTTAGAGAAGGGATGGGGAATGAGCAGTTCTTC. Translation gives CASSRNFREGMGNEQFF.